Listed here are 10 T cell receptor beta chains from one sample, sequenced in a study of T cells in Graves' hyperthyroidism and ophthalmopathy. RNA transcripts gave rise to amplified TCR beta CDR3 regions. Initially, a first-round RT-PCR of the TCR CDR3 employed the HTBI primer set. TCRdb processed the multiplex PCR reads anew with MiXCR; each CDR3 protein has one entry. Among over 200,000 distinct CDR3 sequences listed, 13% to 15% were seen once. Sequencing input: blood. Every receptor here comes from a woman aged 40 to 49 with Graves' hyperthyroidism that later progressed to Graves' ophthalmopathy.

This clonotype was picked up a small number of times. The chain carries TRBV19 and TRBJ2-4; possible D gene TRBD1, 6 bases. CDR1 and CDR2 from the germline V gene are LNHDA and SQIVND (reference sequence). This CDR3 is built from 16 residues. V lost 5 bases and J 6 bases, leaving 20 bases between the germline ends. For the CDR3, the DNA is TGTGCCAGTAGTCCACAACCGGGGCAGGGGAGAAACATTCAGTACTTC. This codes for CASSPQPGQGRNIQYF.

The V and J genes are TRBV20-1 and TRBJ2-7; 9 positions match TRBD1. CDR1 and CDR2 from the germline V gene are DFQATT and SNEGSKA (reference sequence). Trimming at V came to 2 bases and at J to 2 bases, leaving 4 bases not matched to a gene. The length of the CDR3 is 14 residues. The CDR3 region is CSARRDRATYEQYF. Here the CDR3 DNA reads TGCAGTGCTAGACGGGACAGGGCGACCTACGAGCAGTACTTC.

This clonotype was counted ten times or more. The chain is built from TRBV5-5 and TRBJ2-1, with D possibly called TRBD1 or TRBD2 (5 bases each). In germline, CDR1 is SGHKS, CDR2 YYEKEE (reference sequence). Deletions cut 4 bases from V and 0 bases from J, with 14 bases between. The CDR3 is made up of 16 amino acids. CDR3 sequence reads: CASSPRGASSYNEQFF. CDR3 sequence (DNA): TGTGCCAGCAGCCCGAGGGGCGCCTCCTCCTACAATGAGCAGTTCTTC.

The table lists this clonotype with many counts. This chain joins TRBV28 and TRBJ2-1, with TRBD2 identical over 12 bases. The CDR3 is made up of 17 amino acids. The V and J ends lost 6 bases and 0 bases, in that order; junction bases with no gene match: 6. Germline loops: CDR1 MDHEN, CDR2 SYDVKM. The CDR3 loop is CASSQPTSGSSYNEQFF. The CDR3 DNA is TGTGCCAGCAGCCAACCGACTAGCGGGAGCTCCTACAATGAGCAGTTCTTC.

This clonotype was detected many times. V usage is TRBV20-1 and J usage is TRBJ2-7; no firm D call. The ends were cut back, 1 base at V and 0 bases at J, with 7 bases in the middle. This CDR3 spans 13 amino acids. CDR1 and CDR2 from the germline V gene are DFQATT and SNEGSKA (reference sequence). The chain's CDR3 is CSARVGNSYEQYF. The CDR3 DNA reads TGCAGTGCTAGAGTGGGGAACTCCTACGAGCAGTACTTC.

The CDR3 region is CASSRNGGGSSYNEQFF. As DNA, the CDR3 is TGCGCCAGCAGCCGCAACGGCGGCGGATCCTCCTACAATGAGCAGTTCTTC. V is TRBV4-1 and J is TRBJ2-1; D is unresolved. This CDR3 is built from 17 residues. Germline loops: CDR1 MGHRA, CDR2 YSYEKL. V was pared by 4 bases and J by 0 bases, with 16 bases between.

This clonotype has a count of ten or more. This sequence joins TRBV9 and TRBJ2-1, with D perhaps matching TRBD1 or TRBD2 (5 bases each). The CDR3 is 12 amino acids. Trimming cost V 3 bases and J 9 bases, with 10 bases left between them. CDR1 SGDLS and CDR2 YYNGEE come from the germline V gene. CDR3 nucleotide sequence: TGTGCCAGCAGCGCAGGGACCCTTGAGCAGTTCTTC. This encodes CASSAGTLEQFF.

This clonotype showed up many times. This chain connects TRBV9 to TRBJ2-3; TRBD1 matches 7 bases. Germline trimming cut 3 bases from V and 2 bases from J; bases unmatched to any gene: 6. The CDR3 extends over 15 amino acids. The germline V gene has CDR1 SGDLS and CDR2 YYNGEE. DNA of the CDR3: TGTGCCAGCAGCGCAACGACAGGGATCACAGATACGCAGTATTTT. This sequence encodes CASSATTGITDTQYF.

This clonotype showed up many times. J is TRBJ2-7 and V is TRBV7-3; TRBD1 aligns across 10 bases. J lost 6 bases, V lost 4 bases, and 9 bases had no gene match. CDR1 is SGHTA, CDR2 FQGTGA, per germline. The CDR3 has 15 residues. CDR3 nucleotides: TGTGCCAGCAGCTCCCTACCGGGACAGGGGTCCGAGCAGTACTTC. This gives the protein CASSSLPGQGSEQYF.

The genes are TRBV11-3 and TRBJ2-2, with TRBD2 matching 10 bases. CDR3 size: 16 residues. Trimming took 5 bases from V and 3 from J; bases not matched to a gene: 6. Germline CDR1 SGHNT, CDR2 YENEEA. The CDR3 loop reads CASSNRTSGYTGELFF. CDR3 DNA: TGTGCCAGCAGCAACCGGACTAGCGGTTACACCGGGGAGCTGTTTTTT.